This is a list of T cell receptor beta chains from one sample in a study of read filtering for tumor transcriptome and immune sequencing. From the reads, TCRdb called clonotypes with MiXCR, one entry per CDR3 protein. The data contain 40,000 or so distinct CDR3 sequences, about 15% of them singletons. Sequences were obtained from a population of CD138-negative cells sorted from bone marrow. Receptors originate from a donor aged 40 or over with multiple myeloma. CDR3s include the opening cysteine and the closing phenylalanine or tryptophan. D genes are given only for firm matches. Clone size is given for some rows only: seen once, a few or many times, or a class if the clone is expanded.

d_gene,v_gene,abundance,j_gene,CDR3aa,CDR3nt
-,TRBV18,medium-sized,TRBJ2-1,CASSLQDNEQFF,TGTGCCAGCTCACTACAGGACAATGAGCAGTTCTTC
-,TRBV20-1,many,TRBJ1-3,CSARDRLNTIYF,TGCAGTGCTAGAGATCGCCTTAACACCATATATTTT
-,TRBV3-1,many,TRBJ2-3,CASSSWSDTQYF,TGTGCCAGCAGCTCATGGTCAGATACGCAGTATTTT
-,TRBV2,many,TRBJ1-5,CATSAPGSEAQPQHF,TGTGCCACCTCGGCTCCGGGATCCGAGGCTCAGCCCCAGCATTTT
TRBD1,TRBV5-1,-,TRBJ1-1,CAKEGATEAFF,TGCGCCAAAGAGGGGGCCACTGAAGCTTTCTTT
-,TRBV29-1,few,TRBJ2-3,CSVGVTTGIPDTQYF,TGCAGCGTTGGCGTCACGACCGGGATCCCAGATACGCAGTATTTT
TRBD1,TRBV28,few,TRBJ2-3,CASSRQGGYTDTQYF,TGTGCCAGCAGCAGACAGGGGGGCTACACAGATACGCAGTATTTT
-,TRBV27,many,TRBJ2-6,CASRGLSSGANVLTF,TGTGCCAGCAGAGGGTTGAGCTCTGGGGCCAACGTCCTGACTTTC
-,TRBV9,many,TRBJ2-7,CASSATGALGDEQYF,TGTGCCAGCAGCGCCACCGGGGCCCTAGGCGACGAGCAGTACTTC
-,TRBV3-1,many,TRBJ2-7,CASSQNTGSEQYF,TGTGCCAGCAGCCAAAACACAGGGTCCGAGCAGTACTTC
TRBD1,TRBV4-1,many,TRBJ1-5,CASRDRADQPQHF,TGCGCCAGTAGGGACAGGGCGGATCAGCCCCAGCATTTT
-,TRBV6-6,many,TRBJ1-6,CASSQRPINSPLHF,TGTGCCAGCAGCCAAAGACCGATTAATTCACCCCTCCACTTT
TRBD2,TRBV11-2,many,TRBJ2-1,CASSRGLAGYNEQFF,TGTGCCAGCAGCCGGGGTCTAGCGGGTTACAATGAGCAGTTCTTC
TRBD1,TRBV12-3/TRBV12-4,many,TRBJ2-2,CASSFGAGGTGELFF,TGTGCCAGCAGCTTTGGGGCAGGGGGAACCGGGGAGCTGTTTTTT